The 8 T cell receptor beta chains below all came from one sample that was sequenced in a study of vaccination effects on CD4 cells after COVID-19. ViraFEST expansion of antigen-specific CD4+ T cells with viral peptide pools preceded sequencing. Subsequent to a culture period of more than 8 days, CD4+ T cells were isolated. Confirmation by PCR established that the person had SARS-CoV-2 infection between March and December 2020. The protocol was immunoSEQ multiplex PCR, while the TCRdb copy is restricted to in-frame clones and leaves out a portion. There are some 35,000 clones in the sample; 70% to 80% occur only once, and 17% lies in the top ten. Their target antigens are unknown. Sample: CD4+ T cells from PBMCs cultured with HCoV-NL63 spike peptides, taken before COVID-19 vaccination. The receptors stem from a human donor who had a prior SARS-CoV-2 infection.

This clone was seen just once. The chain uses TRBV29-1 and TRBJ2-7; D possibly corresponds to TRBD1 (5 bases). Looked up from germline, CDR1 is SQVTM and CDR2 is ANQGSEA. The CDR3 consists of 13 residues. V lost 2 bases, J lost 4 bases, and 12 bases lay in between. The CDR3 reads CSVESRVGYEQYF. CDR3 DNA sequence: TGCAGCGTTGAATCCAGGGTCGGATACGAGCAGTACTTC.

The count of this clone is one. The chain recombines TRBV9 with TRBJ1-3, with D hard to call. Germline V gene data show CDR1 as SGDLS and CDR2 as YYNGEE. V gave up 1 base and J gave up 0 bases, with 5 bases separating them. The CDR3 runs 14 residues. As DNA, the CDR3 is TGTGCCAGCAGCGTACAGGCCTCTGGAAACACCATATATTTT. Translated, it gives CASSVQASGNTIYF.

This clone was found a few times. The DNA for the CDR3 is TGTGCCAGCAGTTACACCCGGGGGGCCAAGGGCTACACCTTC. This codes for CASSYTRGAKGYTF. The V call is TRBV6-5, the J call TRBJ1-2, with D maybe TRBD1 (6 bases). Germline CDR1 and CDR2: MNHEY and SVGAGI. The CDR3 runs to 14 residues. Trimming stripped 2 bases from V and 8 bases from J, with 15 bases between.

The chain couples TRBV11-2 to TRBJ2-1, with 9 bases lining up with TRBD1. The CDR3 has 16 amino acids. Germline CDR1 and CDR2: SGHAT and FQNNGV. V gave up 3 bases and J gave up 4 bases; unmatched junction bases: 7. CDR3 bases: TGTGCCAGCAGCTTTTTAGGGACAGGGAGTTACAATGAGCAGTTCTTC. Amino acid sequence: CASSFLGTGSYNEQFF.

The chain couples TRBV7-9 to TRBJ2-1; D tentatively reads TRBD1 or TRBD2 (5 bases each). The CDR3 covers 14 residues. The germline gives CDR1 SEHNR, CDR2 FQNEAQ (reference sequence). Trimming cost V 1 base and J 10 bases, with 14 bases left between them. The CDR3 loop reads CASSLVNGGIEQFF. CDR3 nucleotide sequence: TGTGCCAGCAGCTTAGTTAATGGGGGAATAGAGCAGTTCTTC.

The chain couples TRBV19 to TRBJ2-3; 9 bases fit TRBD1. Trimming cost V 7 bases and J 1 base; bases outside gene matches: 9. The CDR3 has 16 residues. CDR1 and CDR2 (germline): LNHDA, SQIVND (reference sequence). CDR3 nucleotide sequence: TGTGCCAGTAACCCCCATTGGACAGGGGGCACAGATACGCAGTATTTT. Its protein is CASNPHWTGGTDTQYF. Complete variable domain (other parts from reference TRBV19 and TRBJ2-3): DGGITQSPKYLFRKEGQNVTLSCEQNLNHDAMYWYRQDPGQGLRLIYYSQIVNDFQKGDIAEGYSVSREKKESFPLTVTSAQKNPTAFYLCASNPHWTGGTDTQYFGPGTRLTVL.

The chain has TRBV5-5 and TRBJ1-2, with D unclear. Germline values: CDR1 SGHKS, CDR2 YYEKEE (reference sequence). This CDR3 has 15 residues. Trimming removed 6 bases from V and 2 bases from J, with 17 bases in between. This CDR3 reads CASTLHGQINYGYTF. The CDR3 nucleotides read TGTGCCAGCACCCTACACGGGCAAATAAACTATGGCTACACCTTC.

This clone was seen once. This chain links TRBV9 with TRBJ1-2; D is perhaps TRBD1 (5 bases). The CDR3 consists of 15 residues. Trimming pared 4 bases from V and 0 bases from J, leaving 13 bases between. Germline V lookup: CDR1 SGDLS, CDR2 YYNGEE. The CDR3 bases are TGTGCCAGCAGCCCTTGGGACGGGTCTAACTATGGCTACACCTTC. Translating it yields CASSPWDGSNYGYTF.